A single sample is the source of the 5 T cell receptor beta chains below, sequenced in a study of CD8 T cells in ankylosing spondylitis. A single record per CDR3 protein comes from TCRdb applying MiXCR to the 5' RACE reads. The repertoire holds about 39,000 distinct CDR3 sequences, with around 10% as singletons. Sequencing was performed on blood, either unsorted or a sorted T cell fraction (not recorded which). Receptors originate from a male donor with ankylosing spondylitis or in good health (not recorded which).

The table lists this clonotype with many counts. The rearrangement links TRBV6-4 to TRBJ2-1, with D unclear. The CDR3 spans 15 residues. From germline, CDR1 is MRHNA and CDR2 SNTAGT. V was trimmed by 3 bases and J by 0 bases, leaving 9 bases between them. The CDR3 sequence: CASSETWGSYNEQFF. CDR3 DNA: TGTGCCAGCAGTGAGACCTGGGGCTCCTACAATGAGCAGTTCTTC.

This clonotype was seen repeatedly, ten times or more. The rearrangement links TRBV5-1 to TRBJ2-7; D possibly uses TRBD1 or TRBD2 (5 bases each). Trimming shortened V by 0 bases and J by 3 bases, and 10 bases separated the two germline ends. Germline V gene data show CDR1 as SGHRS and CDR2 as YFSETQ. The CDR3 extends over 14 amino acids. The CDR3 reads CASSLGGSLYEQYF. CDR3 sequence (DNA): TGCGCCAGCAGCTTGGGGGGGAGCCTCTACGAGCAGTACTTC.

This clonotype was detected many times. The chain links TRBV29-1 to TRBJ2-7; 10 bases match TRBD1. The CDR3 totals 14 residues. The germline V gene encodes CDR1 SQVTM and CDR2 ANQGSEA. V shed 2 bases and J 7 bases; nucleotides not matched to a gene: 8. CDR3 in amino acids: CSVEPDRGWGEQYF. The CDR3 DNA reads TGCAGCGTTGAACCGGACAGGGGGTGGGGAGAGCAGTACTTC.

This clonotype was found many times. The CDR3 region has the DNA TGTGCCAGCAGTTTTATCAGCGGAGAGACCCAGTACTTC. Translating gives CASSFISGETQYF. The chain links TRBV12-3 or TRBV12-4 to TRBJ2-5; D may be TRBD2 (5 bases). V was clipped by 3 bases and J by 4 bases, with 9 bases between them. This CDR3 comprises 13 residues.

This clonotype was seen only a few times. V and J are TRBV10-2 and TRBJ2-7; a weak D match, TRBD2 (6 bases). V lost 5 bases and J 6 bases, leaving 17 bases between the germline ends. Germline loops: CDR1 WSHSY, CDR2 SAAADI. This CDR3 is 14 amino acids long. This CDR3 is CASSHATRGGEQYF. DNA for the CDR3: TGCGCCAGCAGTCACGCGACTAGGGGCGGCGAGCAGTACTTC.